Shown below are 9 T cell receptor beta chains from a single sample sequenced in a study of naive and memory T cell subsets. Their cognate antigens are unknown. Regarding the study as a whole: Especially in CD8 cells, naive repertoires contained a few larger clonotypes, possibly CD45RA-re-expressing memory cells.

An equimolar mix of two oligonucleotides served as the beta constant-region primer for TRBC1 and TRBC2. The ligated cDNA underwent four PCR rounds using SP2 and nested alpha and beta constant-region primers. TCRdb called the UMI-ligation and nested PCR reads again in MiXCR, with one record for every CDR3 protein. This table has roughly 150,000 distinct CDR3 sequences, 22% appearing once. Sequencing was done on a sample of naive CD4+ T cells from blood. All receptors come from a human donor in good health.

This clonotype was seen more than once but under ten times. The chain links TRBV20-1 to TRBJ2-7, with D possibly TRBD1 on 6 matching bases. CDR3 length: 15 amino acids. The V end lost 5 bases, the J end lost 7 bases, and 24 bases lay between the germline ends. The germline gives CDR1 DFQATT, CDR2 SNEGSKA (reference sequence). The CDR3 nucleotides read TGCAGTGCTCTCAACTACAGGGAAGGCGTAGGGGAGCAGTACTTC. Amino acid sequence: CSALNYREGVGEQYF.

This clonotype was found a few times. The chain carries TRBV20-1 and TRBJ1-2, with unresolved D. The CDR3 is made up of 15 amino acids. CDR1 and CDR2 from the germline V gene are DFQATT and SNEGSKA (reference sequence). V lost 7 bases to trimming and J lost 8 bases, with 26 bases between them. CDR3 sequence reads: CSVTAHKGRDGGYTF. DNA of the CDR3: TGCAGTGTTACCGCCCATAAAGGGAGGGATGGCGGCTACACCTTC.

V gene TRBV18 combines with J gene TRBJ2-7; TRBD1 matches at 7 bases. The CDR3 contains 13 residues. Trimming cost V 4 bases and J 2 bases; bases outside gene matches: 2. Germline CDR1 and CDR2: KGHSH and LQKENI. CDR3 DNA: TGTGCCAGCTCACAGGGGGCGGCCTACGAGCAGTACTTC. Amino acids: CASSQGAAYEQYF.

This clonotype has more than one count but fewer than ten. The chain is built from TRBV29-1 and TRBJ2-7; D remains ambiguous. In germline, CDR1 is SQVTM, CDR2 ANQGSEA. CDR3 length equals 13 residues. Trimming shortened V by 4 bases and J by 2 bases, and 12 bases separated the two germline ends. CDR3 in DNA: TGCAGCGTTGGGGATAGGGTACCCTACGAGCAGTACTTC. It is translated as CSVGDRVPYEQYF.

The chain joins TRBV7-2 to TRBJ2-7, with a possible D match to TRBD2 (5 bases). The V and J ends lost 5 bases and 3 bases respectively, with 14 bases between them. The V gene's germline CDR1 is SGHTA and CDR2 FQGNSA. The CDR3 is made up of 14 amino acids. CDR3 loop: CASSPTRDHYEQYF. The CDR3 DNA is TGTGCCAGCAGCCCCACTCGGGATCACTACGAGCAGTACTTC.

The chain employs TRBV7-8 and TRBJ2-7; no reliable D call. V lost 2 bases and J lost 0, with 8 bases in between. The CDR3 length is 14 residues. Germline V gene sequence: CDR1 SGHVS, CDR2 FQNEAQ. CDR3 bases: TGTGCCAGCAGCTTAAGCGTAAACTCCTACGAGCAGTACTTC. This encodes CASSLSVNSYEQYF.

The chain has TRBV5-6 and TRBJ1-5; a weak D match, TRBD1 (5 bases). CDR1 is SGHDT and CDR2 is YYEEEE in the germline V gene. Trimming took off 1 base at V and 2 bases at J, with 10 bases between the two ends. CDR3 length equals 15 residues. This CDR3 is CASSLRGSGNQPQHF. The CDR3 bases are TGTGCCAGCAGCTTGAGGGGTTCGGGCAATCAGCCCCAGCATTTT.

The V and J genes are TRBV29-1 and TRBJ2-7, with 7 bases aligning to TRBD1. Germline V gene data show CDR1 as SQVTM and CDR2 as ANQGSEA. The CDR3 is 13 amino acids. V shed 7 bases, J shed 2 bases, and the junction held 8 bases outside the gene matches. In nucleotides, the CDR3 is TGCAGCGGAGGGGACAGTCGCACCTACGAGCAGTACTTC. Amino acid sequence: CSGGDSRTYEQYF.

This clonotype was observed a handful of times. The chain is built from TRBV7-2 and TRBJ2-1; unclear D gene. The CDR3 length is 14 residues. V was cut by 5 bases and J by 3 bases, with 11 bases left in between. Germline V lookup: CDR1 SGHTA, CDR2 FQGNSA. The CDR3 loop reads CASSLDGFYNEQFF. CDR3 bases: TGTGCCAGCAGCCTTGACGGGTTCTACAATGAGCAGTTCTTC.